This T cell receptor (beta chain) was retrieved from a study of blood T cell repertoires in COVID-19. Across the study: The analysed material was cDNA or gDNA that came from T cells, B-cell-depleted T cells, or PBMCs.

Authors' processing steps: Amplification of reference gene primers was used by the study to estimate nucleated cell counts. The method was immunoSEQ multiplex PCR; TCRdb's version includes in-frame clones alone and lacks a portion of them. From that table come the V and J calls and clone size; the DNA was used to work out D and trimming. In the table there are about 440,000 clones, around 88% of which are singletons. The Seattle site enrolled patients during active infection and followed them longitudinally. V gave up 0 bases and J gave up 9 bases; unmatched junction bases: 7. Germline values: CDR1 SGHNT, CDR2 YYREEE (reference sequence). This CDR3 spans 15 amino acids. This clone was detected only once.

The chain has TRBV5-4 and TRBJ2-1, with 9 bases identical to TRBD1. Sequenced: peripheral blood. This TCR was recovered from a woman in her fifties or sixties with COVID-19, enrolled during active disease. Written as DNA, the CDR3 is TGTGCCAGCAGCTTGGGAGGGACAGGGACGGGTGAGCAGTTCTTC. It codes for CASSLGGTGTGEQFF.